The 5 T cell receptor beta chains below were found in one sample sequenced in a study of CD8 T cells in Susac syndrome. RNA, at 0.5 to 1 ug, was reverse transcribed with random hexamers. In TCRdb, the immunoSEQ multiplex PCR reads were re-called with MiXCR into one record per CDR3 protein. The data hold more than 100,000 distinct CDR3 sequences, with around 96% observed a single time. The sequencing input was CD4+ T cells from PBMCs. The origin of the receptors is a human donor with Susac syndrome.

The chain employs TRBV12-3 or TRBV12-4 and TRBJ2-3, with no clear D. This CDR3 region has 15 residues. Trimming left V 5 bases short and J 0 bases short, with 12 bases between. The CDR3 DNA is TGTGCCAGCAGTAACGATGGGTTGAGCACAGATACGCAGTATTTT. This codes for CASSNDGLSTDTQYF.

V gene TRBV4-2 combines with J gene TRBJ2-5; 8 nucleotides align to TRBD2. CDR1 and CDR2 from the germline V gene are LGHNA and YNFKEQ. The CDR3 consists of 13 residues. Losses at the gene ends were 4 bases for V and 5 bases for J; bases not matched to a gene: 3. The CDR3 DNA follows: TGTGCCAGCAGCCCAGCGGGAGACGAGACCCAGTACTTC. It is translated as CASSPAGDETQYF.

This chain's CDR3 is CASSQVPAGVEQYF. DNA of the CDR3: TGTGCCAGCAGCCAAGTCCCAGCGGGGGTCGAGCAGTACTTC. The chain employs TRBV3-1 and TRBJ2-7, with 8 positions matching TRBD2. In germline, CDR1 is LGHDT, CDR2 YNNKEL (reference sequence). V was pared by 1 base and J by 6 bases, with 5 bases of the junction left unmatched. The CDR3 is made up of 14 amino acids.

V gene TRBV7-9 combines with J gene TRBJ1-5, with D possibly being TRBD1 (5 bases). The CDR3 loop spans 13 amino acids. CDR1 and CDR2 from the germline V gene are SEHNR and FQNEAQ (reference sequence). V shed 2 bases and J shed 5 bases, with 7 bases lying between them. CDR3 amino acids: CASSLSGHQPQHF. The CDR3 coding sequence is TGTGCCAGCAGCTTATCAGGGCATCAGCCCCAGCATTTT. The full variable domain, completed using reference TRBV7-9 and TRBJ1-5, is DTGVSQNPRHKITKRGQNVTFRCDPISEHNRLYWYRQTLGQGPEFLTYFQNEAQLEKSRLLSDRFSAERPKGSFSTLEIQRTEQGDSAMYLCASSLSGHQPQHFGDGTRLSIL.

The chain employs TRBV12-3 or TRBV12-4 and TRBJ1-1; D unresolved. Trimming stripped 7 bases from V and 0 bases from J, with 12 bases between. The CDR3 runs to 14 residues. This CDR3 is CASIKDELNTEAFF. CDR3 nucleotide sequence: TGTGCCAGCATCAAGGATGAGTTGAACACTGAAGCTTTCTTT.